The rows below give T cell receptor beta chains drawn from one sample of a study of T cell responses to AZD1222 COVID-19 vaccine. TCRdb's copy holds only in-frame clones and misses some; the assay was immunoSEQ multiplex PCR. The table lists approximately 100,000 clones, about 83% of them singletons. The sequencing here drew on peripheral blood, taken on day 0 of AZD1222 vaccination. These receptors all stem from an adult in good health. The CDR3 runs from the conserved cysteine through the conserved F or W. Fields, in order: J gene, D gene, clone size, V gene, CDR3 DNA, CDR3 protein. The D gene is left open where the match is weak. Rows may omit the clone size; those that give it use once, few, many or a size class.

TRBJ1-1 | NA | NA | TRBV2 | TGTGCCTTTATTCGGGGCTCCACTGAAGCTTTCTTT | CAFIRGSTEAFF
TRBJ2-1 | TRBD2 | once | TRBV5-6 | TGTGCCAGCTTGACCACCCGGGACTATGGGAATGAGCAGTTCTTC | CASLTTRDYGNEQFF
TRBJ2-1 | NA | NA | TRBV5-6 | TGTGCCAGCAGTCAAGGTAGGGAACCCTTTAACTACAATGAGCAGTTCTTC | CASSQGREPFNYNEQFF
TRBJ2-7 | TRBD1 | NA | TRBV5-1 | TGCGCCAGCAGCCAAGGGGACAGGAGCCACGAGCAGTACTTC | CASSQGDRSHEQYF
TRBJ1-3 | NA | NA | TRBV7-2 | TGTGCCAGCAGCTTATCAGGCTCTGGAAACACCATATATTTT | CASSLSGSGNTIYF
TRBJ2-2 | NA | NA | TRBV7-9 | TGTGCCAGCAGCCCGAACACCGGGGAGCTGTTTTTT | CASSPNTGELFF
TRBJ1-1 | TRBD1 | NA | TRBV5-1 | TGCGCCAGCAGCTCACAGGGGGGAGACACTGAAGCTTTCTTT | CASSSQGGDTEAFF
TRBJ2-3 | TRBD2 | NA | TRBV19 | TGTGCCAGTAGCGCCCCGGGGCTAGCGGGAACAGATACGCAGTATTTT | CASSAPGLAGTDTQYF
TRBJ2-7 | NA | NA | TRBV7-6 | TGTGCCAGCAGCTTAGAAGAAAGGACTACGGGGGAGCAGTACTTC | CASSLEERTTGEQYF
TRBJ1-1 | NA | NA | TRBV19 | TGTGCCAGTAGTATCTATGGGGGGAACACTGAAGCTTTCTTT | CASSIYGGNTEAFF